These 22 T cell receptor beta chains were all obtained from the same sample, sequenced in a study of cytomegalovirus exposure and HLA in healthy donors. PCR involved 60 Vbeta and 13 Jbeta primers. The data were produced by immunoSEQ multiplex PCR, yet TCRdb's version contains in-frame clones alone and is incomplete. Among approximately 200,000 clones listed, 84% were seen once. The material sequenced was PBMCs. Source of these receptors: a boy between 10 and 17 years old in good health and CMV-seronegative.

The V and J genes are TRBV10-3 and TRBJ1-1; 9 bases are a match to TRBD1. V was clipped by 10 bases and J by 0 bases; unmatched bases: 6. The CDR3 runs to 14 residues. The germline gives CDR1 ENHRY, CDR2 SYGVKD. CDR3 amino acids: CATGTGIMNTEAFF. CDR3 sequence (DNA): TGTGCCACTGGGACAGGGATCATGAACACTGAAGCTTTCTTT.

This chain links TRBV5-1 with TRBJ2-3; 9 bases agree with TRBD2. CDR1 is SGHRS and CDR2 is YFSETQ in the germline V gene. V dropped 0 bases and J dropped 2; count of bases not matched to a gene: 10. The CDR3 extends over 18 amino acids. For the CDR3, the DNA is TGCGCCAGCAGCTTGGTACTCCTGAGCGGGAGGAACACAGATACGCAGTATTTT. It codes for CASSLVLLSGRNTDTQYF. Looking up the rest from reference TRBV5-1 and TRBJ2-3 gives the full variable domain: KAGVTQTPRYLIKTRGQQVTLSCSPISGHRSVSWYQQTPGQGLQFLFEYFSETQRNKGNFPGRFSGRQFSNSRSEMNVSTLELGDSALYLCASSLVLLSGRNTDTQYFGPGTRLTVL.

The gene calls are TRBV27 and TRBJ2-5; D remains ambiguous. Germline assignment: CDR1 MNHEY and CDR2 SMNVEV (reference sequence). The V and J ends lost 2 bases and 2 bases respectively, with 12 bases between them. CDR3 length: 15 amino acids. DNA for the CDR3: TGTGCCAGCAGTTTAAAGCAGGTTGGGCAAGAGACCCAGTACTTC. Its translation: CASSLKQVGQETQYF.

This clone showed up just a few times. The rearrangement uses TRBV11-2 and TRBJ2-2; the D gene is possibly TRBD2 (6 bases). V lost 3 bases and J 2 bases, leaving 10 bases between the germline ends. The germline V gene encodes CDR1 SGHAT and CDR2 FQNNGV. CDR3 length equals 15 residues. The CDR3 is CASSLGGTNTGELFF. DNA for the CDR3: TGTGCCAGCAGCTTGGGCGGGACCAACACCGGGGAGCTGTTTTTT.

The chain has TRBV30 and TRBJ1-2; D is unclear. Trimming shortened V by 0 bases and J by 0 bases, and 5 bases separated the two germline ends. This CDR3 contains 13 residues. From germline, CDR1 is GTSNPN and CDR2 SVGIG (reference sequence). The CDR3 nucleotides are TGTGCCTGGAGTGTACGAGCTAACTATGGCTACACCTTC. Its translation is CAWSVRANYGYTF.

The chain joins TRBV7-9 to TRBJ2-1; D is perhaps TRBD2 (6 bases). CDR1 and CDR2 (germline): SEHNR, FQNEAQ (reference sequence). The CDR3 has 16 residues. The germline V and J ends were trimmed by 10 bases and 8 bases, with 27 bases remaining between them. CDR3 sequence reads: CATDFPGRGSRYEQFF. CDR3 nucleotides: TGTGCCACCGATTTCCCAGGGCGGGGCTCCAGATATGAGCAGTTCTTC.

The chain uses TRBV4-1 and TRBJ2-5; D perhaps matches TRBD1 (6 bases). Matching the DNA end better, TRBJ2-7 makes the J call doubtful. The CDR3 totals 15 residues. From germline, CDR1 is MGHRA and CDR2 YSYEKL. CDR3 amino acids: CASSQIETGPYEQYF. The CDR3 DNA sequence: TGCGCCAGCAGCCAAATTGAGACAGGTCCCTACGAGCAGTACTTC.

This sequence joins TRBV6-5 and TRBJ2-7, with a weak D call TRBD1 (5 bases). V shed 2 bases and J shed 10 bases, with 18 bases lying between them. In germline, CDR1 is MNHEY, CDR2 SVGAGI. The CDR3 loop spans 14 amino acids. CDR3 protein: CASSYGVNQDTQYF. The CDR3, as DNA: TGTGCCAGCAGTTACGGGGTGAACCAGGACACCCAGTACTTC.

The gene calls are TRBV28 and TRBJ1-5; no clear D. V dropped 5 bases and J dropped 4 bases, with 6 bases sitting between them. The CDR3 runs 12 residues. Germline CDR1 MDHEN, CDR2 SYDVKM. The CDR3 sequence is CASSTRNQPQHF. The DNA of the CDR3 is TGTGCCAGCAGTACCAGAAATCAGCCCCAGCATTTT.

In nucleotides, the CDR3 is TGTGCCAGTAGTATACCGGGACAGACTACTCAAGAGACCCAGTACTTC. Translating gives CASSIPGQTTQETQYF. This rearrangement joins TRBV19 to TRBJ2-5, with 7 bases fitting TRBD1. Losses at the gene ends were 2 bases for V and 2 bases for J; bases not matched to a gene: 8. CDR3 length: 16 residues. Germline CDR1 LNHDA, CDR2 SQIVND (reference sequence).

The rearrangement links TRBV10-3 to TRBJ1-2; 9 positions match TRBD1. The CDR3 sequence is 14 residues long. CDR1 ENHRY and CDR2 SYGVKD come from the germline V gene. Germline trimming cut 6 bases from V and 1 base from J; bases unmatched to any gene: 3. In DNA form, the CDR3 reads TGTGCCATCAGGGGGACAGGGCTTAACTATGGCTACACCTTC. Encoded protein: CAIRGTGLNYGYTF.

In DNA form, the CDR3 reads TGTGCCAGCAGCTTAAGCGGGCACACCGGGGAGCTGTTTTTT. Encoded protein: CASSLSGHTGELFF. The chain couples TRBV11-2 to TRBJ2-2; D perhaps matches TRBD2 (6 bases). V was trimmed by 2 bases and J by 3 bases, leaving 7 bases between them. CDR3 length: 14 amino acids. Looked up from germline, CDR1 is SGHAT and CDR2 is FQNNGV.

The rearrangement joins TRBV25-1 to TRBJ1-1, with D uncertain. The V gene lost 1 base and the J gene lost 0 bases, with 6 bases spanning the gap. The CDR3 consists of 14 residues. Germline V gives CDR1 MGHDK, CDR2 SYGVNS. The CDR3 DNA reads as TGTGCCAGCAGTGAATTTCTAGTGAACACTGAAGCTTTCTTT. Translating it yields CASSEFLVNTEAFF.

The genes are TRBV4-1 and TRBJ2-1, with D possibly being TRBD1 (5 bases). Germline V gene data show CDR1 as MGHRA and CDR2 as YSYEKL. The V end was cut by 0 bases, the J end by 0 bases, with 12 bases between. This CDR3 contains 17 residues. The DNA of the CDR3 is TGCGCCAGCAGCCAAGAGTCGCGACAGAGCTCCTACAATGAGCAGTTCTTC. Its protein is CASSQESRQSSYNEQFF.

The rearrangement uses TRBV7-6 and TRBJ1-2, with D unclear. Deletions cut 6 bases from V and 10 bases from J, with 18 bases between. The CDR3 loop spans 13 amino acids. Germline CDR1 SGHVS, CDR2 FNYEAQ. The CDR3 region is CASSSPPDTSYTF. CDR3 DNA: TGTGCCAGCAGTTCCCCCCCCGACACCTCCTACACCTTC.

The chain couples TRBV6-4 to TRBJ1-6; the match to TRBD1 covers 9 bases. Germline V gene sequence: CDR1 MRHNA, CDR2 SNTAGT. The CDR3 sequence is 14 residues long. The trim removed 4 bases at V and 9 bases at J, leaving 4 bases unmatched. The CDR3 nucleotides read TGTGCCAGCAGTGCCGACAGGGGGGTTTCACCCCTCCACTTT. It translates to CASSADRGVSPLHF.

J is TRBJ1-1 and V is TRBV27; weak D call: TRBD1 (6 bases). Per the germline V gene, CDR1 is MNHEY and CDR2 is SMNVEV (reference sequence). The CDR3 extends over 15 amino acids. The V gene lost 1 base and the J gene lost 4 bases, with 13 bases spanning the gap. CDR3 residues: CASSLWGGSSTEAFF. The DNA of the CDR3 is TGTGCCAGCAGTTTATGGGGGGGCTCAAGCACTGAAGCTTTCTTT.

The chain joins TRBV2 to TRBJ2-1; TRBD2 agrees at 10 bases. The CDR3 spans 17 residues. The V segment lost 7 bases and the J segment 7 bases; nucleotides outside the gene matches: 16. From germline, CDR1 is SNHLY and CDR2 FYNNEI. The CDR3 bases are TGTGCCAGCAAAGAAGATAGACTAGCGGGTTCAGCGAATGAGCAGTTCTTC. Amino acid sequence: CASKEDRLAGSANEQFF. The complete variable domain, with remaining parts taken from reference TRBV2 and TRBJ2-1, reads EPEVTQTPSHQVTQMGQEVILRCVPISNHLYFYWYRQILGQKVEFLVSFYNNEISEKSEIFDDQFSVERPDGSNFTLKIRSTKLEDSAMYFCASKEDRLAGSANEQFFGPGTRLTVL.

The rearrangement joins TRBV13 to TRBJ2-7, with 10 bases lining up with TRBD1. J was trimmed by 4 bases and V by 5 bases; bases with no gene match: 20. CDR1 is PRHDT, CDR2 FYEKMQ, per germline (reference sequence). The CDR3 runs 19 residues. As DNA, the CDR3 is TGTGCCAGCAGCGGTACCGGGACAGGGGAAACGGGAGATCCTTACGAGCAGTACTTC. Amino acid sequence: CASSGTGTGETGDPYEQYF.

The chain joins TRBV14 to TRBJ2-7; D unresolved. CDR3 length: 14 residues. In germline, CDR1 is SGHDN, CDR2 FVKESK. Between the trimmed V and J ends, which lost 1 base and 0 bases, there was a span of 7 bases. Here the CDR3 reads CASSQVYNSYEQYF. CDR3 coding DNA: TGTGCCAGCAGCCAAGTGTACAACTCCTACGAGCAGTACTTC.

The V and J genes are TRBV30 and TRBJ1-1, with D possibly being TRBD1 (5 bases). The CDR3 is made up of 13 amino acids. From germline, CDR1 is GTSNPN and CDR2 SVGIG (reference sequence). The V end lost 3 bases, the J end lost 3 bases, and 11 bases lay between the germline ends. The DNA of the CDR3 is TGTGCCTGGAGACCCAGGGTGGACACTGAAGCTTTCTTT. As protein: CAWRPRVDTEAFF.

The chain employs TRBV30 and TRBJ1-3; weak D call: TRBD1 (6 bases). Germline V gene data show CDR1 as GTSNPN and CDR2 as SVGIG (reference sequence). This CDR3 comprises 21 residues. Deletions cut 0 bases from V and 2 bases from J, with 29 bases between. Here the CDR3 reads CAWSVSASGPSGAFTGNTIYF. The CDR3 region has the DNA TGTGCCTGGAGTGTATCGGCGTCCGGTCCATCAGGGGCCTTCACTGGAAACACCATATATTTT.